This T cell receptor (beta chain) was observed in a study of patients and donors after allogeneic stem cell transplantation. TCRdb reprocessed the RT-PCR reads via MiXCR and lists one record per CDR3 protein. The sample carries roughly 180,000 distinct CDR3 sequences, 41% recorded once. The CDR3 loop spans 16 amino acids. Germline V gene data show CDR1 as MNHEY and CDR2 as SMNVEV (reference sequence). Between the trimmed V and J ends, which lost 2 bases and 8 bases, there was a span of 18 bases. This TCR derives from a human donor who was either an allogeneic HSCT recipient or a stem cell or donor lymphocyte infusion donor (not recorded which). It is not recorded whose cells these are; they may come from a transplant donor. The V call is TRBV27, the J call TRBJ1-4; D is unresolved. The sequenced material came from blood, either unsorted or a sorted T cell fraction (not recorded which). CDR3 residues: CASSLLTDGRKEKLFF. As DNA, the CDR3 is TGTGCCAGCAGTTTACTCACGGACGGGCGAAAAGAAAAACTGTTTTTT. The full variable domain, in which reference TRBV27 and TRBJ1-4 provide the parts outside the CDR3, is EAQVTQNPRYLITVTGKKLTVTCSQNMNHEYMSWYRQDPGLGLRQIYYSMNVEVTDKGDVPEGYKVSRKEKRNFPLILESPSPNQTSLYFCASSLLTDGRKEKLFFGSGTQLSVL.